This is a list of T cell receptor beta chains from one sample in a study of shared clonotypes between healthy human individuals. Sequencing was performed with immunoSEQ multiplex PCR; in TCRdb, only in-frame clones are kept and a portion is missing. The table shows hundreds of thousands of clones, with roughly 96% occurring only once. The material sequenced was naive CD8+ T cells sorted from blood. Receptors originate from a woman in her thirties in good health. The CDR3 runs from the conserved cysteine through the conserved F or W. D genes are given only for firm matches. Not all rows give a size; the values are once, few, many and, for expanded clones, a class.

v_call	j_call	d_call	cdr3_length	clone_size	cdr3_nt	cdr3_aa
TRBV6-1	TRBJ2-2	-	17	-	TGTGCCAGCAGTGACACCGTAAGGCCCCCGAACACCGGGGAGCTGTTTTTT	CASSDTVRPPNTGELFF
TRBV9	TRBJ2-1	-	12	-	TGTGCCAGCAGCGTAGGGGGAGGGGGAAAGGTCTTC	CASSVGGGGKVF
TRBV2	TRBJ2-7	TRBD2	15	-	TGTGCCAGCAGTGACGGACTAGCCGACGTCTACGAGCAGTACTTC	CASSDGLADVYEQYF
TRBV13	TRBJ1-2	TRBD1	12	-	TGTGCCAGCAGCTTACCAGGGGGAGGCTACACCTTC	CASSLPGGGYTF
TRBV2	TRBJ2-7	TRBD1	13	-	TGTGCCGGAAAGACAGGGTTTCGCCACGAGCAGTACTTC	CAGKTGFRHEQYF
TRBV28	TRBJ2-2	-	14	-	TGTGCCAGCACCATCATACAGGGCAGCGGGGAGCTGTTTTTT	CASTIIQGSGELFF
TRBV11-2	TRBJ2-2	-	15	-	TGTGCCAGCAGCTTAGGACAGTCGAACACCGGGGAGCTGTTTTTT	CASSLGQSNTGELFF
TRBV9	TRBJ1-5	-	14	few	TGTGCCAGCAGCCCCTCTCTTGGCAATCAGCCCCAGCATTTT	CASSPSLGNQPQHF
TRBV10-3	TRBJ2-7	-	18	-	TGTGCCATCAGTGAGTCGACTCGAGGCATTCTAGGCGGCTACGAGCAGTACTTC	CAISESTRGILGGYEQYF
TRBV7-3	TRBJ2-3	-	14	once	TGTGCCAGCAGCCGGACGGGATCCCCAGATACGCAGTATTTT	CASSRTGSPDTQYF
TRBV28	TRBJ1-4	TRBD1	13	-	TGTGCCAGCAAAGGACAGGGAGATGAAAAACTGTTTTTT	CASKGQGDEKLFF
TRBV5-1	TRBJ1-5	-	14	-	TGCGCCAGCAGCTTGGGCCAGGGCGATCAGCCCCAGCATTTT	CASSLGQGDQPQHF
TRBV7-9	TRBJ2-2	-	13	-	TGTGCCAGCAGCTTACGGGGAGTCGGGGAGCTGTTTTTT	CASSLRGVGELFF
TRBV6-5	TRBJ1-1	-	13	-	TGTGCCAGCAGTTACCAGGAATACACTGAAGCTTTCTTT	CASSYQEYTEAFF
TRBV25-1	TRBJ2-7	TRBD2	15	once	TGTGCCAGCAGTGATCCCGCTAGCGGAACCTACGAGCAGTACTTC	CASSDPASGTYEQYF
TRBV7-9	TRBJ1-1	TRBD1	16	-	TGTGCCAGCAGTATCAATGGACAGGGATGGGCCACTGAAGCTTTCTTT	CASSINGQGWATEAFF
TRBV27	TRBJ1-5	-	15	once	TGTGCCAGCAGTTTGGTCGGGGGGTTCGATCAGCCCCAGCATTTT	CASSLVGGFDQPQHF
TRBV28	TRBJ1-5	TRBD1	12	-	TGTGCCAGCAGGGGACAGGGGCGGACCCAGCATTTT	CASRGQGRTQHF
TRBV6-6	TRBJ2-1	-	15	-	TGTGCCAGCAGTTACGCGCGGCTAGGTTTTGATGAGCAGTTCTTC	CASSYARLGFDEQFF
TRBV6-5	TRBJ1-2	-	12	-	TGTGCCAGCAGTTACGAGGGCAATGGCTACACCTTC	CASSYEGNGYTF
TRBV28	TRBJ2-2	-	13	-	TGTGCCAGCAGTTTTGTGAGAGCGGGGGAGCTGTTTTTT	CASSFVRAGELFF
TRBV29-1	TRBJ1-2	TRBD1	13	-	TGCAGCGTGTCTGGACAGGCGGACTATGGCTACACCTTC	CSVSGQADYGYTF
TRBV6-1	TRBJ1-2	-	13	-	TGTGCCAGCCGACAGGCTGTATTAAGTGGCTACACCTTC	CASRQAVLSGYTF
TRBV19	TRBJ2-1	TRBD2	15	once	TGTGCCAGTAGTATTATAATAGCGGGAATCCTTGAGCAGTTCTTC	CASSIIIAGILEQFF
TRBV28	TRBJ1-1	-	12	-	TGTGCCAGCAAGTTTATCCTGGGTGAAGCTTTCTTT	CASKFILGEAFF
TRBV19	TRBJ1-2	TRBD1	14	-	TGTGCCAGTAGTCCACGGACAGGGGGACGATATTACACCTTC	CASSPRTGGRYYTF
TRBV5-4	TRBJ2-5	TRBD1	15	-	TGTGCCAGCAGCTTGGAAGGGAAGGGGGCCGAGACCCAGTACTTC	CASSLEGKGAETQYF
TRBV5-6	TRBJ1-1	-	12	-	TGTGCCAGCAGCTTGGTAGACAGAGAAGCTTTCTTT	CASSLVDREAFF
TRBV5-1	TRBJ1-4	-	15	-	TGCGCCAGCAGCTTGGGGGAGAACAGGGCTGAAAAACTGTTTTTT	CASSLGENRAEKLFF
TRBV18	TRBJ2-7	TRBD1	17	-	TGTGCCAGCTCACCACGGACGAGGGGACAGGGCTCCTACGAGCAGTACTTC	CASSPRTRGQGSYEQYF
TRBV4-1	TRBJ2-1	-	17	-	TGCGCCAGCAGCCAAGGGGCACTGCCCTTCTCCTACAATGAGCAGTTCTTC	CASSQGALPFSYNEQFF
TRBV28	TRBJ2-7	-	14	-	TGTGCCAGCAGGGGGACGGGACACCCGTACGAGCAGTACTTC	CASRGTGHPYEQYF
TRBV2	TRBJ1-1	-	12	-	TGTGCCAGCGGGAGTGTAGGGACTGAAGCTTTCTTT	CASGSVGTEAFF
TRBV9	TRBJ2-7	-	15	-	TGTGCCAGCAGCGGACTCGGAGGAGGCCCCGCCGAGCAGTACTTC	CASSGLGGGPAEQYF
TRBV7-9	TRBJ1-2	TRBD1	16	-	TGTGCCAGCAGCTTCTGGACAGGGCGATTAAACTATGGCTACACCTTC	CASSFWTGRLNYGYTF
TRBV9	TRBJ1-1	TRBD1	16	-	TGTGCCAGCAGCGACGGGACAGGAGTCATGAACACTGAAGCTTTCTTT	CASSDGTGVMNTEAFF
TRBV27	TRBJ2-1	TRBD2	15	-	TGTGCCAGCACCCTAGCGGGAGGGTCCTACAATGAGCAGTTCTTC	CASTLAGGSYNEQFF
TRBV2	TRBJ2-1	-	16	-	TGTGCCAGCAGTGAAGCGGCAGGGGGGAGCTACAATGAGCAGTTCTTC	CASSEAAGGSYNEQFF
TRBV2	TRBJ2-7	-	13	once	TGTGCCAGCAGTGAAGCACCTAGTGGCGAGCAGTACTTC	CASSEAPSGEQYF
TRBV7-9	TRBJ2-7	-	14	-	TGTGCCAGCAGCTCCGGGACAAGCAACTACGAGCAGTACTTC	CASSSGTSNYEQYF
TRBV2	TRBJ2-7	-	14	once	TGTGCCAGCTTCAGCGGCGGGAACACATACGAGCAGTACTTC	CASFSGGNTYEQYF
TRBV5-5	TRBJ2-5	-	14	-	TGTGCCAGCACAACGGGGACAACCCAAGAGACCCAGTACTTC	CASTTGTTQETQYF
TRBV5-6	TRBJ1-4	TRBD1	15	-	TGTGCCAGCAGCCTTATGGGGACAGGGACCGAAAAACTGTTTTTT	CASSLMGTGTEKLFF
TRBV28	TRBJ1-1	-	15	-	TGTGCCAGCAGTTTAGATCCGGGGCTACACACTGAAGCTTTCTTT	CASSLDPGLHTEAFF
TRBV19	TRBJ1-1	-	16	-	TGTGCCAGTAGTATAGTTCCGGGGGGCAGGAACACTGAAGCTTTCTTT	CASSIVPGGRNTEAFF
TRBV27	TRBJ2-7	TRBD1	16	-	TGTGCCAGCAGTTCCCCACGGGGGACAGGGGGGAACGAGCAGTACTTC	CASSSPRGTGGNEQYF
TRBV19	TRBJ2-7	-	14	-	TGTGCCAGTAGTATTTTGGGGGGTGGCGGCGAGCAGTACTTC	CASSILGGGGEQYF
TRBV14	TRBJ1-4	-	15	-	TGTGCCAGCAGCCTTGGGCCAGCAACTAATGAAAAACTGTTTTTT	CASSLGPATNEKLFF
TRBV7-9	TRBJ2-3	-	13	-	TGTGCCAGCAGCTTAGTGATAACAGATACGCAGTATTTT	CASSLVITDTQYF
TRBV28	TRBJ1-2	TRBD1	13	once	TGTGCCAGTGGAGGGACAGTCCACTATGGCTACACCTTC	CASGGTVHYGYTF